Listed here are 13 T cell receptor beta chains from one sample, sequenced in a study of T cells in Graves' hyperthyroidism and ophthalmopathy. RNA transcripts provided the source from which TCR beta CDR3 regions were amplified. HTBI primers drove first-round RT-PCR of the TCR CDR3. TCRdb analysed the multiplex PCR reads with MiXCR anew, one entry per CDR3 protein. Among about 610,000 distinct CDR3 sequences listed, around 15% were seen once. The sample taken for sequencing was blood. The receptors come from a middle-aged woman with Graves' ophthalmopathy.

The J gene is TRBJ2-5, the V gene TRBV7-6, with D possibly TRBD1 on 6 matching bases. V was trimmed by 3 bases and J by 1 base, leaving 9 bases between them. CDR1 and CDR2 from the germline V gene are SGHVS and FNYEAQ. The CDR3 extends over 14 amino acids. The CDR3 DNA is TGTGCCAGCAGCTTCGGACAGTCCCAAGAGACCCAGTACTTC. This translates into CASSFGQSQETQYF.

This chain joins TRBV4-2 and TRBJ2-7; 10 nucleotides line up with TRBD2. The CDR3 length is 17 residues. V was pared by 4 bases and J by 0 bases, with 9 bases of the junction left unmatched. Germline CDR1 reads LGHNA; CDR2 reads YNFKEQ. CDR3 nucleotides: TGTGCCAGCAGCCGGGGGGGGCTAGCGGGAGTCTCCTACGAGCAGTACTTC. Its translation: CASSRGGLAGVSYEQYF.

The J gene is TRBJ2-2, the V gene TRBV5-1, with 7 bases lining up with TRBD2. The CDR3 is 15 amino acids. CDR1 is SGHRS and CDR2 is YFSETQ in the germline V gene. Trimming cost V 6 bases and J 5 bases; bases outside gene matches: 10. The CDR3 loop reads CASTPGLVKTGELFF. In DNA form, the CDR3 reads TGCGCCAGCACCCCAGGACTAGTCAAGACCGGGGAGCTGTTTTTT.

This clonotype occurred a few times. The V call is TRBV12-3 or TRBV12-4, the J call TRBJ2-5; 12 nucleotides line up with TRBD1. After removal of 7 bases from V and 4 bases from J, the junction contained 4 bases not matched to a gene. The CDR3 has 14 residues. The CDR3 loop is CASTRDRGRETQYF. Here the CDR3 DNA reads TGTGCCAGCACCCGGGACAGGGGGCGAGAGACCCAGTACTTC.

This clonotype has at least ten counts. The rearrangement links TRBV27 to TRBJ1-1; possibly TRBD1 for D (6 bases). This CDR3 is 15 amino acids long. Trimming stripped 7 bases from V and 5 bases from J, with 20 bases between. Looked up from germline, CDR1 is MNHEY and CDR2 is SMNVEV (reference sequence). DNA of the CDR3: TGTGCCAGCAAAATGTCCGAGGACAGTTATACTGAAGCTTTCTTT. Translation gives CASKMSEDSYTEAFF.

This clonotype has more than one count but fewer than ten. The chain uses TRBV28 and TRBJ1-1, with D perhaps matching TRBD1 (5 bases). V was clipped by 5 bases and J by 0 bases, with 16 bases between them. There are 16 residues in the CDR3. Germline CDR1 reads MDHEN; CDR2 reads SYDVKM. CDR3 sequence (DNA): TGTGCCAGCAGTCCGGGGGGGAGGGGCCTGAACACTGAAGCTTTCTTT. Amino acid sequence: CASSPGGRGLNTEAFF.

In this sample, this clonotype turned up a few times. The rearrangement joins TRBV7-2 to TRBJ2-7, with TRBD1 matching 7 bases. Germline assignment: CDR1 SGHTA and CDR2 FQGNSA. V lost 5 bases to trimming and J lost 5 bases; unmatched junction nucleotides: 12. The CDR3 spans 15 residues. CDR3 sequence (DNA): TGTGCCAGCAGCCCCCAACAGGGGACGTGGAACGAGCAGTACTTC. Residues: CASSPQQGTWNEQYF. The variable domain in full, completed from reference TRBV7-2 and TRBJ2-7, reads GAGVSQSPSNKVTEKGKDVELRCDPISGHTALYWYRQSLGQGLEFLIYFQGNSAPDKSGLPSDRFSAERTGGSVSTLTIQRTQQEDSAVYLCASSPQQGTWNEQYFGPGTRLTVT.

This chain joins TRBV4-3 and TRBJ2-7; a weak D match, TRBD2 (5 bases). Germline V gene lookup returns CDR1 LGHNA and CDR2 YSLEER. CDR3 size: 15 residues. Trimming shortened V by 1 base and J by 2 bases, and 12 bases separated the two germline ends. CDR3 bases: TGCGCCAGCAGCCAAGTGGACGGGGAAACCTACGAGCAGTACTTC. It yields the protein CASSQVDGETYEQYF.

This clonotype was counted many times. J is TRBJ2-5 and V is TRBV7-2, with D perhaps TRBD2 (5 bases). The germline gives CDR1 SGHTA, CDR2 FQGNSA. Trimming shortened V by 6 bases and J by 5 bases, and 13 bases separated the two germline ends. The CDR3 is made up of 13 amino acids. In DNA, the CDR3 is TGTGCCAGCAGGGCACCGGGATCGGAGACCCAGTACTTC. Translation gives CASRAPGSETQYF.

The table lists this clonotype with many counts. The rearrangement joins TRBV29-1 to TRBJ2-7, with 9 nucleotides matching TRBD1. The CDR3 loop spans 14 amino acids. Trimming at V came to 0 bases and at J to 7 bases, leaving 7 bases not matched to a gene. Per germline, CDR1 SQVTM and CDR2 ANQGSEA. The CDR3 DNA reads as TGCAGCGTTGAAGATGGGACAGGGCGTCGGGAGCAGTACTTC. It translates to CSVEDGTGRREQYF.

This clonotype was found many times. The V gene is TRBV28, the J gene TRBJ1-2, with 7 nucleotides matching TRBD1. Germline trimming cut 5 bases from V and 4 bases from J; bases unmatched to any gene: 10. The length of the CDR3 is 15 residues. In germline, CDR1 is MDHEN, CDR2 SYDVKM. CDR3 amino acids: CASSQFRQGVYGYTF. In DNA form, the CDR3 reads TGTGCCAGCAGTCAATTTAGACAGGGAGTCTATGGCTACACCTTC.

This clonotype has just a few counts. The rearrangement links TRBV5-4 to TRBJ2-7; TRBD1 is a possible D gene (6 bases). CDR1 is SGHNT, CDR2 YYREEE, per germline (reference sequence). Between the trimmed V and J ends, which lost 3 bases and 3 bases, there was a span of 28 bases. The CDR3 length is 19 residues. CDR3 sequence (DNA): TGTGCCAGCAGCTCTGACAAACTGGACAGAAACTCTAAGAGCTACGAGCAGTACTTC. Translated, it gives CASSSDKLDRNSKSYEQYF.

This clonotype was counted many times. This rearrangement joins TRBV5-1 to TRBJ2-7, with TRBD1 matching 11 bases. V was pared by 4 bases and J by 5 bases, with 5 bases of the junction left unmatched. Per the germline V gene, CDR1 is SGHRS and CDR2 is YFSETQ. The CDR3 runs 14 residues. The CDR3 reads CASSGGQGADEQYF. Written as DNA, the CDR3 is TGCGCCAGCAGCGGTGGACAGGGGGCCGACGAGCAGTACTTC.